These 8 T cell receptor beta chains came from one sample sequenced in a study of cytomegalovirus exposure and HLA in healthy donors. Profiling relied on immunoSEQ multiplex PCR, and the TCRdb table lists in-frame clones only, not all of them. Of 110,000 or so clones in the sample, approximately 96% were seen once. The sample taken for sequencing was PBMCs. All receptors derive from a woman under 30 in good health and CMV-seronegative.

The genes are TRBV11-1 and TRBJ2-1; 8 positions agree with TRBD2. CDR3 length equals 14 residues. Germline V gene sequence: CDR1 SGHAT, CDR2 FQDESV (reference sequence). Losses at the gene ends were 6 bases for V and 2 bases for J; bases not matched to a gene: 3. CDR3 DNA sequence: TGTGCCAGCAGTATAGCGGGGCCCTACAATGAGCAGTTCTTC. The encoded protein is CASSIAGPYNEQFF.

The chain employs TRBV2 and TRBJ1-2; no firm D call. The CDR3 consists of 17 residues. Trimming pared 7 bases from V and 6 bases from J, leaving 27 bases between. Germline V gene data show CDR1 as SNHLY and CDR2 as FYNNEI. The DNA of the CDR3 is TGTGCCAGCACCCCCCGCAGCGGGAGAGCCCTGAAAAATGGCTACACCTTC. It yields the protein CASTPRSGRALKNGYTF.

The rearrangement links TRBV28 to TRBJ2-3; TRBD2 matches at 7 bases. The CDR3 extends over 15 amino acids. V was pared by 6 bases and J by 1 base, with 7 bases of the junction left unmatched. Germline V gene data show CDR1 as MDHEN and CDR2 as SYDVKM. CDR3: CASSPSGAGTDTQYF. The CDR3 DNA sequence: TGTGCCAGCAGCCCGAGCGGGGCGGGCACAGATACGCAGTATTTT.

This clone appeared a single time. V gene TRBV28 combines with J gene TRBJ1-1, with TRBD1 matching 9 bases. The CDR3 runs to 14 residues. Germline assignment: CDR1 MDHEN and CDR2 SYDVKM. The V and J ends lost 5 bases and 10 bases, in that order; junction bases with no gene match: 11. The CDR3 coding sequence is TGTGCCAGCAGTGACCGGGACAGGGTCAATGGAGCTTTCTTT. As protein: CASSDRDRVNGAFF.

The chain has TRBV4-1 and TRBJ2-6; 12 bases are a match to TRBD2. Germline-derived CDR1 and CDR2 are MGHRA and YSYEKL. The V segment lost 0 bases and the J segment 0 bases; nucleotides outside the gene matches: 6. CDR3 length: 20 amino acids. The CDR3 protein is CASSQELGLAGYSGANVLTF. Written as DNA, the CDR3 is TGCGCCAGCAGCCAAGAGCTGGGACTAGCGGGCTACTCTGGGGCCAACGTCCTGACTTTC.

The rearrangement uses TRBV18 and TRBJ2-3, with 10 bases that match TRBD1. The CDR3 covers 15 residues. Germline V gene data show CDR1 as KGHSH and CDR2 as LQKENI. The junction had 4 bases not matched to a gene; V was cut back by 5 bases and J by 2 bases. CDR3 in amino acids: CASSSRQGATDTQYF. The CDR3 region has the DNA TGTGCCAGCTCATCCCGACAGGGGGCCACAGATACGCAGTATTTT. The entire variable domain, with the rest obtained from reference TRBV18 and TRBJ2-3, is as follows: NAGVMQNPRHLVRRRGQEARLRCSPMKGHSHVYWYRQLPEEGLKFMVYLQKENIIDESGMPKERFSAEFPKEGPSILRIQQVVRGDSAAYFCASSSRQGATDTQYFGPGTRLTVL.

CDR3 in DNA: TGCGCCAGCAGCTTGGTTGACGGACAGCCCCATGGCTACACCTTC. Its translation is CASSLVDGQPHGYTF. The rearrangement uses TRBV5-1 and TRBJ1-2; TRBD1 is a possible D gene (6 bases). Germline assignment: CDR1 SGHRS and CDR2 YFSETQ. The CDR3 covers 15 residues. V was pared by 0 bases and J by 6 bases, with 15 bases between.

V usage is TRBV7-7 and J usage is TRBJ2-1, with 10 bases that match TRBD2. The length of the CDR3 is 13 residues. Germline CDR1 SSHAT, CDR2 FNYEAQ (reference sequence). After removal of 5 bases from V and 9 bases from J, the junction contained 4 bases not matched to a gene. The CDR3 loop reads CASSRTSGFEQFF. In DNA form, the CDR3 reads TGTGCCAGCAGCCGGACTAGCGGATTTGAGCAGTTCTTC.